This TCR beta chain stems from a study of blood T cell repertoires in COVID-19. Overall study context: The cDNA or gDNA used as material had been derived from T cells, B-cell-depleted T cells, or PBMCs.

Germline lookup yields CDR1 SGHNT and CDR2 YENEEA. The CDR3 totals 15 residues. The germline V and J ends were trimmed by 3 bases and 0 bases, with 6 bases remaining between them. Original methodology: Amplification with reference gene primers provided the estimates of nucleated cell counts. Profiling relied on immunoSEQ multiplex PCR, and the TCRdb table lists in-frame clones only, not all of them. That table supplies the V and J calls and clone size; D and trimming were determined from the DNA. Among about 170,000 clones, about nine tenths were seen once, and the ten largest hold more than 3%. The sequence was obtained from a man aged 65-85 years with acute or convalescent COVID-19. The genes are TRBV11-3 and TRBJ2-6; D unresolved. The sample comprised peripheral blood. As DNA, the CDR3 is TGTGCCAGCAGCTTCGGGTACTCTGGGGCCAACGTCCTGACTTTC. Protein product: CASSFGYSGANVLTF.